The 25 T cell receptor beta chains reported below all come from one sample, sequenced in a study of blood T cells in healthy people across ages. A sample-barcoded 5' primer and a J-beta primer mix were used in a second PCR of about 7 to 12 cycles. A single record per CDR3 protein comes from TCRdb applying MiXCR to the 5' RACE reads. In the table there are roughly 1.5 million distinct CDR3 sequences, less than 45% of which are singletons. The sample was blood. The receptors were sampled from a woman aged 18-29 years in good health.

The J gene is TRBJ2-1, the V gene TRBV15; tentatively, D is TRBD2 (5 bases). The CDR3 extends over 13 amino acids. In germline, CDR1 is LNHNV, CDR2 YYDKDF (reference sequence). DNA of the CDR3: TGTGTCACAAGGGAGATCCCCTACAATGAGCAGTTCTTC. Its translation is CVTREIPYNEQFF.

In this sample, this clonotype turned up once. The V gene is TRBV20-1, the J gene TRBJ1-1; D ambiguous. CDR1 is DFQATT, CDR2 SNEGSKA, per germline (reference sequence). This CDR3 has 13 amino acids. V was trimmed by 1 base and J by 1 base, leaving 7 bases between them. Here the CDR3 reads CSARARENTEAFF. In DNA form, the CDR3 reads TGCAGTGCTAGAGCTAGGGAGAACACTGAAGCTTTCTTT.

The rearrangement joins TRBV20-1 to TRBJ2-5; D perhaps matches TRBD1 (6 bases). TRBJ2-7 matches the DNA end more closely, so the J call is doubtful. CDR3 length: 13 residues. Per the germline V gene, CDR1 is DFQATT and CDR2 is SNEGSKA (reference sequence). The CDR3: CSARKGHNYEQYF. The CDR3 DNA is TGCAGTGCTAGAAAGGGACACAACTACGAGCAGTACTTC.

This chain joins TRBV10-3 and TRBJ1-1; D uncertain. Trimming stripped 7 bases from V and 3 bases from J, with 12 bases between. Looked up from germline, CDR1 is ENHRY and CDR2 is SYGVKD. The length of the CDR3 is 13 residues. CDR3: CAITVNLYTEAFF. The CDR3 nucleotides read TGTGCCATCACGGTGAACCTGTACACTGAAGCTTTCTTT.

This clonotype was seen ten or more times. This chain joins TRBV6-5 and TRBJ1-1; 7 bases match TRBD1. The CDR3 length is 14 residues. Germline CDR1 is MNHEY and CDR2 is SVGAGI. Losses at the gene ends were 11 bases for V and 1 base for J; bases not matched to a gene: 10. CDR3 sequence (DNA): TGTGCCGTAAAACAGGGGTTACAGAACACTGAAGCTTTCTTT. Encoded protein: CAVKQGLQNTEAFF.

This chain joins TRBV20-1 and TRBJ2-1, with D unresolved. V lost 3 bases and J lost 0, with 15 bases in between. CDR1 DFQATT and CDR2 SNEGSKA come from the germline V gene (reference sequence). This CDR3 has 16 amino acids. The CDR3 protein is CSASPITSSSYNEQFF. DNA for the CDR3: TGCAGTGCTAGTCCTATCACATCGAGCTCCTACAATGAGCAGTTCTTC.

The genes are TRBV20-1 and TRBJ2-1; D may be TRBD1 or TRBD2 (5 bases each). Germline loops: CDR1 DFQATT, CDR2 SNEGSKA (reference sequence). The CDR3 runs to 15 residues. V was trimmed by 0 bases and J by 5 bases, leaving 14 bases between them. CDR3 coding DNA: TGCAGTGCTAGAGAATTGGGACCTACCGACAATGAGCAGTTCTTC. Translation gives CSARELGPTDNEQFF.

This rearrangement joins TRBV29-1 to TRBJ2-1; 11 bases are shared with TRBD2. From germline, CDR1 is SQVTM and CDR2 ANQGSEA. This CDR3 is built from 15 residues. J lost 7 bases, V lost 4 bases, and 9 bases had no gene match. The CDR3 spells CSVVGTSGSLNEQFF. DNA for the CDR3: TGCAGCGTTGTCGGAACTAGCGGGAGTTTGAATGAGCAGTTCTTC.

The chain couples TRBV6-6 to TRBJ1-1; D is undetermined. CDR3 length: 13 residues. In germline, CDR1 is MNHNY, CDR2 SVGAGI (reference sequence). Deletions cut 6 bases from V and 6 bases from J, with 14 bases between. CDR3: CASRDFPGSEAFF. DNA for the CDR3: TGTGCCAGCAGAGATTTCCCCGGATCTGAAGCTTTCTTT.

The rearrangement links TRBV2 to TRBJ1-2; unclear D gene. The CDR3 runs to 12 residues. Trimming shortened V by 3 bases and J by 8 bases, and 10 bases separated the two germline ends. The germline V gene has CDR1 SNHLY and CDR2 FYNNEI. CDR3 in DNA: TGTGCCAGCAGTGACTGGCCCTCGGGCTACACCTTC. This gives the protein CASSDWPSGYTF.

The chain employs TRBV5-4 and TRBJ1-2; D is perhaps TRBD1 (6 bases). The CDR3 sequence is 14 residues long. With 2 bases removed from V and 4 bases from J, the gap between germline ends came to 12 bases. Germline CDR1 is SGHNT and CDR2 is YYREEE (reference sequence). The CDR3 region is CASSFPDRSYGYTF. In DNA, the CDR3 is TGTGCCAGCAGCTTCCCTGACAGGAGCTATGGCTACACCTTC.

V usage is TRBV28 and J usage is TRBJ2-5; 7 positions match TRBD2. Germline CDR1 is MDHEN and CDR2 is SYDVKM. This CDR3 is 13 amino acids long. V lost 5 bases and J lost 11; bases outside the gene matches: 11. In DNA, the CDR3 is TGTGCCAGCAGTCGCGGGACTAACGCTGAGCAGTACTTC. This encodes CASSRGTNAEQYF.

This chain links TRBV10-3 with TRBJ2-5; 7 bases agree with TRBD1. Judging by the DNA end, TRBJ2-7 fits better; the J call may be wrong. Germline CDR1 reads ENHRY; CDR2 reads SYGVKD. The CDR3 runs 13 residues. DNA of the CDR3: TGTGCCATCAGTCCGGGACAGCGCGGCGAGCAGTACTTC. Protein: CAISPGQRGEQYF.

This clonotype was seen a few times. The chain links TRBV30 to TRBJ1-2; TRBD1 aligns across 9 bases. V shed 8 bases and J 5 bases; nucleotides not matched to a gene: 12. This CDR3 is 14 amino acids long. The V gene's germline CDR1 is GTSNPN and CDR2 SVGIG (reference sequence). The CDR3 protein is CAGRGDRGYYGYTF. CDR3 coding DNA: TGTGCCGGCCGGGGTGACAGGGGGTATTATGGCTACACCTTC. Together with reference TRBV30 and TRBJ1-2, the CDR3 gives the full variable domain: SQTIHQWPATLVQPVGSPLSLECTVEGTSNPNLYWYRQAAGRGLQLLFYSVGIGQISSEVPQNLSASRPQDRQFILSSKKLLLSDSGFYLCAGRGDRGYYGYTFGSGTRLTVV.

The chain employs TRBV10-3 and TRBJ2-2; TRBD1 matches 10 bases. The junction had 6 bases not matched to a gene; V was cut back by 0 bases and J by 5 bases. The CDR3 consists of 17 residues. Germline loops: CDR1 ENHRY, CDR2 SYGVKD. The CDR3 region is CAISESADRGWTGELFF. The CDR3 region has the DNA TGTGCCATCAGTGAGTCGGCGGACAGGGGGTGGACCGGGGAGCTGTTTTTT.

In its sample, this clonotype was seen a few times. The chain links TRBV20-1 to TRBJ2-3; unclear D gene. Germline assignment: CDR1 DFQATT and CDR2 SNEGSKA (reference sequence). This CDR3 has 19 amino acids. V gave up 1 base and J gave up 2 bases, with 25 bases separating them. The CDR3 nucleotides read TGCAGTGCTAGAGGTGGGGTTCGGGCCTCCACCCAAATCACAGATACGCAGTATTTT. Translating gives CSARGGVRASTQITDTQYF.

The genes are TRBV7-2 and TRBJ1-5; TRBD1 might be the D (6 bases). The CDR3 spans 18 residues. The germline V gene has CDR1 SGHTA and CDR2 FQGNSA. The V and J ends lost 6 bases and 2 bases respectively, with 23 bases between them. CDR3 amino acids: CASSPNPLRGARNQPQHF. The CDR3 region has the DNA TGTGCCAGCAGTCCAAATCCCTTAAGGGGGGCCCGCAATCAGCCCCAGCATTTT.

This clonotype was detected only once. V gene TRBV7-9 combines with J gene TRBJ2-3; 10 nucleotides line up with TRBD2. Germline CDR1 is SEHNR and CDR2 is FQNEAQ (reference sequence). V shed 2 bases, J shed 2 bases, and the junction held 10 bases outside the gene matches. The CDR3 is 18 amino acids. The CDR3 DNA is TGTGCCAGCAGCTTATATCCCTTAGCGGGGGGATACACAGATACGCAGTATTTT. This gives the protein CASSLYPLAGGYTDTQYF.

The chain has TRBV20-1 and TRBJ1-5; no clear D gene. Germline V gene lookup returns CDR1 DFQATT and CDR2 SNEGSKA (reference sequence). There are 14 residues in the CDR3. The germline V and J ends were trimmed by 1 base and 4 bases, with 11 bases remaining between them. In DNA, the CDR3 is TGCAGTGCTAGAGGGGTAAGAGGTAATCAGCCCCAGCATTTT. Translated: CSARGVRGNQPQHF.

As to this clonotype: At one of its ends the junction is not consistent with the germline gene, which may arise from a read error. The rearrangement links TRBV30 to TRBJ2-1; TRBD2 agrees at 10 bases. The last part of the DNA fits TRBJ2-7 better; the J call may be wrong. The germline CDR1 and CDR2 sequences are GTSNPN and SVGIG (reference sequence). The CDR3 spans 13 residues. The CDR3 region has the DNA TGTACCTGCGATCTAGCGGGAGTTTACGAGCAGTACTTC. It yields the protein CTCDLAGVYEQYF.

This clonotype was found a few times. The CDR3 DNA reads as TGCAGTGCTAGGGGGGACGGGACACACTATGGCTACACCTTC. This encodes CSARGDGTHYGYTF. This sequence joins TRBV20-1 and TRBJ1-2, with D maybe TRBD1 (6 bases). Trimming stripped 3 bases from V and 3 bases from J, with 14 bases between. The CDR3 runs 14 residues. The germline gives CDR1 DFQATT, CDR2 SNEGSKA (reference sequence).

This clonotype showed up just a few times. The rearrangement uses TRBV25-1 and TRBJ2-1; D may be TRBD2 (6 bases). Trimming removed 5 bases from V and 2 bases from J, with 13 bases in between. CDR3 length equals 15 residues. The germline V gene has CDR1 MGHDK and CDR2 SYGVNS. The CDR3 here is CASSSRREAYNEQFF. For the CDR3, the DNA is TGTGCCAGCAGTTCGAGGCGGGAAGCCTACAATGAGCAGTTCTTC.

The count of this clonotype is one. CDR3 coding DNA: TGTGCCAGCAGCTTACTCCTGATAAGCACTGAAGCTTTCTTT. This translates into CASSLLLISTEAFF. This chain joins TRBV7-2 and TRBJ1-1, with D hard to call. V lost 2 bases to trimming and J lost 4 bases, with 11 bases between them. CDR1 is SGHTA, CDR2 FQGNSA, per germline. There are 14 residues in the CDR3.

In its sample, this clonotype was seen a few times. The chain combines TRBV6-6 with TRBJ2-7, with 8 bases that match TRBD2. V was clipped by 5 bases and J by 0 bases; unmatched bases: 6. Per germline, CDR1 MNHNY and CDR2 SVGAGI (reference sequence). The CDR3 totals 15 residues. In DNA form, the CDR3 reads TGTGCCAGCAGTCGAAGGACTAGCCCCTCCTACGAGCAGTACTTC. Protein sequence: CASSRRTSPSYEQYF.

This clonotype has a handful of counts. The chain has TRBV9 and TRBJ2-1; the D gene could be TRBD1 or TRBD2 (5 bases each). Germline values: CDR1 SGDLS, CDR2 YYNGEE. This CDR3 comprises 18 residues. V was cut by 4 bases and J by 7 bases, with 27 bases left in between. The CDR3, as DNA: TGTGCCAGCAGCCTTAGATCCTGGGACGGACAAGCCTTAAATGAGCAGTTCTTC. Translating it yields CASSLRSWDGQALNEQFF. The variable domain in full, completed from reference TRBV9 and TRBJ2-1, reads DSGVTQTPKHLITATGQRVTLRCSPRSGDLSVYWYQQSLDQGLQFLIQYYNGEERAKGNILERFSAQQFPDLHSELNLSSLELGDSALYFCASSLRSWDGQALNEQFFGPGTRLTVL.